The 19 T cell receptor beta chains reported below all come from one sample, sequenced in a study of T cell repertoires in cytomegalovirus infection. The antigens for these receptors are not known. TCRdb re-called the reads through MiXCR, storing one row per CDR3 protein. Of about 920,000 distinct CDR3 sequences in the sample, roughly 30% were seen once. The specimen comprised cultured CD8+ T cells from PBMCs, sampled from culture after CMV antigen stimulation. The source of these receptors is a human donor in good health (CMV status not recorded). Some clones in this sample may be carry-over from other donors' samples.

The chain combines TRBV20-1 with TRBJ1-1, with D tentatively TRBD1 (6 bases). Germline CDR1 and CDR2: DFQATT and SNEGSKA (reference sequence). Trimming took 6 bases from V and 4 from J, leaving 18 bases between them. The CDR3 is made up of 14 amino acids. The CDR3 nucleotides read TGCAGTGCAAGCATAGACAGGCCGGTCACTGAAGCTTTCTTT. Amino acids: CSASIDRPVTEAFF.

The J gene is TRBJ1-1, the V gene TRBV18; possible D gene TRBD1, 6 bases. Germline CDR1 is KGHSH and CDR2 is LQKENI. The CDR3 runs to 15 residues. The V end lost 7 bases, the J end lost 4 bases, and 19 bases lay between the germline ends. CDR3: CASYSSDSLGTEAFF. DNA for the CDR3: TGTGCCAGCTATTCCTCGGACAGCCTTGGCACTGAAGCTTTCTTT.

The V call is TRBV4-1, the J call TRBJ2-2, with D unclear. This CDR3 is built from 14 residues. With 4 bases removed from V and 5 bases from J, the gap between germline ends came to 11 bases. The V gene's germline CDR1 is MGHRA and CDR2 YSYEKL. For the CDR3, the DNA is TGCGCCAGCAGCCTGGGATTGGGGACCGGGGAGCTGTTTTTT. Protein product: CASSLGLGTGELFF.

Only a few counts were recorded for this clonotype. This chain joins TRBV5-1 and TRBJ1-1, with D tentatively TRBD1 (6 bases). Per germline, CDR1 SGHRS and CDR2 YFSETQ. The V end lost 6 bases, the J end lost 1 base, and 13 bases lay between the germline ends. CDR3 length: 14 amino acids. CDR3 loop: CASTPRGANTEAFF. CDR3 nucleotide sequence: TGCGCCAGCACCCCTCGGGGGGCGAACACTGAAGCTTTCTTT.

This rearrangement joins TRBV19 to TRBJ1-1, with TRBD1 as a possible D gene (6 bases). The V gene's germline CDR1 is LNHDA and CDR2 SQIVND (reference sequence). The CDR3 consists of 19 residues. The germline V and J ends were trimmed by 1 base and 1 base, with 22 bases remaining between them. CDR3 in amino acids: CASSIAPQRAGEKNTEAFF. In DNA, the CDR3 is TGTGCCAGTAGTATAGCCCCCCAGAGGGCAGGGGAGAAGAACACTGAAGCTTTCTTT.

Details on this clonotype: A much larger clonotype is one base distant, so this may be a read error. This sequence joins TRBV28 and TRBJ2-1, with a possible D match to TRBD2 (6 bases). This CDR3 is 13 amino acids long. Germline CDR1 and CDR2: MDHEN and SYDVKM. The germline V and J ends were trimmed by 6 bases and 5 bases, with 11 bases remaining between them. The CDR3 spells CASRDWGDNEQFF. In nucleotides, the CDR3 is TGTGCCAGCAGGGACTGGGGGGACAATGAGCAGTTCTTC.

This chain uses TRBV6-6 with TRBJ2-2; a possible D gene is TRBD2 (6 bases). The V and J ends lost 0 bases and 6 bases respectively, with 20 bases between them. The CDR3 totals 18 residues. Germline-derived CDR1 and CDR2 are MNHNY and SVGAGI (reference sequence). The CDR3 DNA is TGTGCCAGCAGTTACTCGGGACTCGCTTTGGAGGTTCCCGGGGAGCTGTTTTTT. It encodes CASSYSGLALEVPGELFF.

This clonotype was detected only a few times. The chain's CDR3 is CASSTTVGTEAFF. CDR3 nucleotides: TGTGCCAGTAGTACAACGGTAGGCACTGAAGCTTTCTTT. The V and J genes are TRBV19 and TRBJ1-1; D unresolved. Trimming stripped 4 bases from V and 4 bases from J, with 10 bases between. Germline loops: CDR1 LNHDA, CDR2 SQIVND (reference sequence). CDR3 length: 13 residues.

A word on this clonotype: It may be a read error: a sequence one base away is much more abundant. This rearrangement joins TRBV7-8 to TRBJ2-7, with a possible D match to TRBD1 (6 bases). The CDR3 runs to 16 residues. The V end was cut by 5 bases, the J end by 2 bases, with 19 bases between. Germline CDR1 and CDR2: SGHVS and FQNEAQ. DNA of the CDR3: TGTGCCAGCAGCCCACTCGCCGGGACACACCCCTACGAGCAGTACTTC. It yields the protein CASSPLAGTHPYEQYF.

This clonotype turned up a few times. This chain connects TRBV19 to TRBJ2-3; a possible D gene is TRBD1 (5 bases). The CDR3 runs 16 residues. In germline, CDR1 is LNHDA, CDR2 SQIVND (reference sequence). The ends were cut back, 5 bases at V and 4 bases at J, with 19 bases in the middle. CDR3 nucleotide sequence: TGTGCCAGTAGTGGATTTAAGGGGCTTGCGGCAGATACGCAGTATTTT. Its protein product is CASSGFKGLAADTQYF. Drawing the rest from reference TRBV19 and TRBJ2-3, the complete variable domain is DGGITQSPKYLFRKEGQNVTLSCEQNLNHDAMYWYRQDPGQGLRLIYYSQIVNDFQKGDIAEGYSVSREKKESFPLTVTSAQKNPTAFYLCASSGFKGLAADTQYFGPGTRLTVL.

The V call is TRBV27, the J call TRBJ2-2; TRBD1 agrees at 10 bases. The CDR3 has 16 residues. The junction had 9 bases not matched to a gene; V was cut back by 5 bases and J by 6 bases. CDR1 is MNHEY and CDR2 is SMNVEV in the germline V gene (reference sequence). The chain's CDR3 is CASSPGQGVQSGELFF. The DNA of the CDR3 is TGTGCCAGCAGTCCAGGACAGGGGGTCCAGTCCGGGGAGCTGTTTTTT.

This clonotype was observed a few times. The chain joins TRBV27 to TRBJ1-5; D gene unclear. Germline values: CDR1 MNHEY, CDR2 SMNVEV (reference sequence). The CDR3 sequence is 14 residues long. The V end was cut by 4 bases, the J end by 5 bases, with 12 bases between. CDR3 amino acids: CASSSSLYDQPQHF. The CDR3 DNA reads as TGTGCCAGCAGTTCGTCCCTTTACGATCAGCCCCAGCATTTT.

The chain couples TRBV6-6 to TRBJ1-1; TRBD1 is a possible D gene (6 bases). The CDR3 is made up of 14 amino acids. V lost 5 bases, J lost 8 bases, and 18 bases lay in between. Germline CDR1 MNHNY, CDR2 SVGAGI (reference sequence). CDR3 protein: CASSVSGTPMEAFF. CDR3 DNA sequence: TGTGCCAGCAGTGTGTCCGGGACACCGATGGAAGCTTTCTTT.

This chain links TRBV24-1 with TRBJ2-5, with a tentative D call TRBD2 (6 bases). This CDR3 is built from 15 residues. V was shortened by 4 bases and J by 4 bases, with 15 bases between the two germline ends. The germline gives CDR1 KGHDR, CDR2 SFDVKD. CDR3 loop: CATSEIGGGTETQYF. CDR3 in DNA: TGTGCCACCAGTGAAATCGGGGGAGGCACAGAGACCCAGTACTTC.

To note about this clonotype: Possible read error: a much larger clone is one base away. The genes are TRBV7-6 and TRBJ2-7, with D perhaps TRBD2 (5 bases). The CDR3 is 13 residues long. Germline values: CDR1 SGHVS, CDR2 FNYEAQ. CDR3 sequence: CVSSPGSSGEQYF. The CDR3 coding sequence is TGTGTCAGCAGCCCGGGGTCCTCGGGCGAGCAGTACTTC.

This clonotype was counted a few times. The chain has TRBV20-1 and TRBJ1-1; tentative D call: TRBD1 (5 bases). The germline CDR1 and CDR2 sequences are DFQATT and SNEGSKA (reference sequence). The germline V and J ends were trimmed by 5 bases and 1 base, with 8 bases remaining between them. The CDR3 is 12 amino acids. As DNA, the CDR3 is TGCAGTGCTGGACACCCGAACACTGAAGCTTTCTTT. Its protein is CSAGHPNTEAFF.

This clonotype was counted between two and nine times. This chain joins TRBV4-3 and TRBJ2-1, with 9 bases matching TRBD1. The V gene's germline CDR1 is LGHNA and CDR2 YSLEER. The J segment lost 5 bases and the V segment lost 2 bases, leaving 7 bases of the junction unmatched. The CDR3 extends over 16 amino acids. CDR3 sequence reads: CASSQSPGQGDNEQFF. In DNA, the CDR3 is TGCGCCAGCAGCCAAAGTCCGGGACAGGGAGACAATGAGCAGTTCTTC.

This chain connects TRBV15 to TRBJ2-7; 8 nucleotides match TRBD1. The germline V gene encodes CDR1 LNHNV and CDR2 YYDKDF (reference sequence). The CDR3 loop spans 15 amino acids. After removal of 5 bases from V and 0 bases from J, the junction contained 6 bases not matched to a gene. The CDR3 reads CATSGHRGSSYEQYF. The CDR3 region has the DNA TGTGCCACCAGCGGGCACAGGGGGAGCTCCTACGAGCAGTACTTC.

The chain has TRBV29-1 and TRBJ1-2; 8 bases are shared with TRBD1. With 6 bases clipped from V and 8 bases from J, the junction kept 11 bases outside the gene matches. The CDR3 has 13 amino acids. Germline values: CDR1 SQVTM, CDR2 ANQGSEA. CDR3 amino acids: CSVLSDRAKGYTF. The CDR3 DNA is TGCAGCGTACTATCGGACAGGGCTAAGGGCTACACCTTC.